These 18 T cell receptor beta chains originate from one sample sequenced in a study of shared clonotypes between healthy human individuals. Profiling relied on immunoSEQ multiplex PCR, and the TCRdb table lists in-frame clones only, not all of them. Found here are about 2 million clones, 85% to 95% of them singletons; the top ten hold roughly 0.13%. Source material: naive CD4+ T cells sorted from blood. Subset given: CD45RA+ positively selected. The receptor set was obtained from a man aged 18 to 35 in good health.

The J gene is TRBJ2-2, the V gene TRBV30; 10 nucleotides match TRBD2. CDR3 length equals 16 residues. V lost 0 bases, J lost 4 bases, and 5 bases stayed unmatched. Germline-derived CDR1 and CDR2 are GTSNPN and SVGIG (reference sequence). The CDR3: CAWSVRTSGFTGELFF. The CDR3 nucleotides are TGTGCCTGGAGTGTACGGACTAGCGGCTTCACCGGGGAGCTGTTTTTT. The complete variable domain, with remaining parts taken from reference TRBV30 and TRBJ2-2, reads SQTIHQWPATLVQPVGSPLSLECTVEGTSNPNLYWYRQAAGRGLQLLFYSVGIGQISSEVPQNLSASRPQDRQFILSSKKLLLSDSGFYLCAWSVRTSGFTGELFFGEGSRLTVL.

V usage is TRBV5-4 and J usage is TRBJ2-1; TRBD1 agrees at 9 bases. Germline assignment: CDR1 SGHNT and CDR2 YYREEE (reference sequence). The CDR3 contains 15 residues. The V and J ends lost 4 bases and 7 bases, in that order; junction bases with no gene match: 9. CDR3 residues: CASSPGGQGGNEQFF. The CDR3 DNA is TGTGCCAGCAGCCCTGGGGGACAGGGAGGGAATGAGCAGTTCTTC.

The chain joins TRBV9 to TRBJ1-6, with 7 bases lining up with TRBD1. Germline V gives CDR1 SGDLS, CDR2 YYNGEE. The V and J ends lost 3 bases and 7 bases, in that order; junction bases with no gene match: 7. This CDR3 is 15 amino acids long. CDR3 sequence reads: CASSAWDSKNSPLHF. The CDR3 DNA reads as TGTGCCAGCAGCGCGTGGGACAGTAAGAATTCACCCCTCCACTTT.

The chain uses TRBV11-2 and TRBJ2-7; D is perhaps TRBD2 (6 bases). The germline gives CDR1 SGHAT, CDR2 FQNNGV. V lost 3 bases and J lost 2, with 11 bases in between. The CDR3 runs 14 residues. DNA of the CDR3: TGTGCCAGCAGCTTCCTGGGGGGACCCTACGAGCAGTACTTC. Protein product: CASSFLGGPYEQYF.

J is TRBJ2-2 and V is TRBV7-9, with TRBD2 as a possible D gene (6 bases). This CDR3 has 15 residues. Germline V gives CDR1 SEHNR, CDR2 FQNEAQ (reference sequence). Trimming took off 0 bases at V and 6 bases at J, with 11 bases between the two ends. CDR3 residues: CASSLAEGLAGELFF. CDR3 coding DNA: TGTGCCAGCAGCTTAGCGGAGGGGCTGGCCGGGGAGCTGTTTTTT.

V usage is TRBV28 and J usage is TRBJ1-2; D is unresolved. Germline assignment: CDR1 MDHEN and CDR2 SYDVKM. The CDR3 is 12 residues long. V was shortened by 6 bases and J by 8 bases, with 13 bases between the two germline ends. The CDR3 DNA sequence: TGTGCCAGCAGAGGACCCATGGACGGCTACACCTTC. Protein sequence: CASRGPMDGYTF.

This chain uses TRBV4-1 with TRBJ2-3, with D perhaps matching TRBD2 (7 bases). V lost 3 bases to trimming and J lost 3 bases, with 22 bases between them. This CDR3 has 18 amino acids. In germline, CDR1 is MGHRA, CDR2 YSYEKL. CDR3: CASSQAPGAGVPTDTQYF. The CDR3 DNA reads TGCGCCAGCAGCCAGGCCCCGGGGGCGGGGGTCCCGACAGATACGCAGTATTTT.

The rearrangement links TRBV5-1 to TRBJ2-1, with TRBD2 matching over 12 bases. Germline CDR1 is SGHRS and CDR2 is YFSETQ. The CDR3 runs to 17 residues. Trimming removed 4 bases from V and 1 base from J; junction bases left unmatched: 6. The CDR3 loop reads CASSPMTSGGSYNEQFF. The CDR3 nucleotides are TGCGCCAGCAGCCCGATGACTAGCGGGGGTTCCTACAATGAGCAGTTCTTC. The whole variable domain, remainder taken from reference TRBV5-1 and TRBJ2-1, is KAGVTQTPRYLIKTRGQQVTLSCSPISGHRSVSWYQQTPGQGLQFLFEYFSETQRNKGNFPGRFSGRQFSNSRSEMNVSTLELGDSALYLCASSPMTSGGSYNEQFFGPGTRLTVL.

The chain links TRBV5-4 to TRBJ2-2; 8 positions agree with TRBD1. V gave up 0 bases and J gave up 1 base; unmatched junction bases: 8. Germline V lookup: CDR1 SGHNT, CDR2 YYREEE (reference sequence). The CDR3 is made up of 18 amino acids. In DNA, the CDR3 is TGTGCCAGCAGCTTGGGAATACGTGGGACAGGGAACACCGGGGAGCTGTTTTTT. It is translated as CASSLGIRGTGNTGELFF.

V gene TRBV12-5 combines with J gene TRBJ2-7; 7 positions agree with TRBD2. This CDR3 has 12 amino acids. Germline lookup yields CDR1 LGHNT and CDR2 FRNRAP. V shed 2 bases and J 7 bases; nucleotides not matched to a gene: 2. CDR3 sequence: CASGLSSGEQYF. CDR3 in DNA: TGTGCTAGTGGTTTGTCTAGCGGTGAGCAGTACTTC. The whole variable domain, filled in from reference TRBV12-5 and TRBJ2-7, reads DARVTQTPRHKVTEMGQEVTMRCQPILGHNTVFWYRQTMMQGLELLAYFRNRAPLDDSGMPKDRFSAEMPDATLATLKIQPSEPRDSAVYFCASGLSSGEQYFGPGTRLTVT.

This clone was seen a single time. CDR3 sequence reads: CAISENRDRGLGANVLTF. The CDR3 DNA reads TGTGCCATCAGTGAGAACCGGGACAGGGGGCTCGGGGCCAACGTCCTGACTTTC. The genes are TRBV10-3 and TRBJ2-6; 12 bases are shared with TRBD1. In germline, CDR1 is ENHRY, CDR2 SYGVKD. The CDR3 has 18 residues. V trimming: 2 bases; J trimming: 4 bases; junction bases outside the gene matches: 6.

As concerns this clone: The sample carries other DNA sequences with the same CDR3. The chain employs TRBV6-5 and TRBJ1-5; D might be TRBD1 (5 bases). CDR3 length: 15 residues. Germline loops: CDR1 MNHEY, CDR2 SVGAGI. V was pared by 4 bases and J by 3 bases, with 13 bases between. The CDR3 spells CASSSTGGLNQPQHF. The DNA of the CDR3 is TGTGCCAGCAGTTCGACTGGGGGTCTCAATCAGCCCCAGCATTTT.

The chain is built from TRBV5-8 and TRBJ2-5; TRBD2 aligns across 13 bases. This CDR3 region has 16 residues. Looked up from germline, CDR1 is SGHTS and CDR2 is YDEGEE. J was trimmed by 2 bases and V by 1 base; bases with no gene match: 2. The CDR3 region is CASSLTGLAGQETQYF. The CDR3 nucleotides read TGTGCCAGCAGCTTGACGGGACTAGCGGGACAAGAGACCCAGTACTTC.

J is TRBJ2-1 and V is TRBV12-5; the D is unclear. Trimming cost V 2 bases and J 10 bases, with 6 bases left between them. Germline V gene sequence: CDR1 LGHNT, CDR2 FRNRAP. The CDR3 length is 11 residues. The CDR3 sequence: CASGLSQEQFF. In DNA form, the CDR3 reads TGTGCTAGTGGTTTGAGCCAGGAGCAGTTCTTC.

In nucleotides, the CDR3 is TGTGCCAGTAGTACCCCGGTGGGACAGGGTGACTATGGCTACACCTTC. Translated: CASSTPVGQGDYGYTF. The chain carries TRBV19 and TRBJ1-2; 9 bases align to TRBD1. Germline trimming cut 4 bases from V and 3 bases from J; bases unmatched to any gene: 9. Per the germline V gene, CDR1 is LNHDA and CDR2 is SQIVND (reference sequence). This CDR3 is 16 amino acids long.

The chain recombines TRBV30 with TRBJ1-2, with D possibly matching TRBD1 (5 bases). Per the germline V gene, CDR1 is GTSNPN and CDR2 is SVGIG (reference sequence). CDR3 size: 15 residues. With 0 bases removed from V and 7 bases from J, the gap between germline ends came to 18 bases. The CDR3 is CAWSVQHGAQGGYTF. CDR3 bases: TGTGCCTGGAGTGTACAGCACGGCGCTCAGGGTGGCTACACCTTC.

The sample holds one count of this clone. V and J are TRBV19 and TRBJ1-1; D remains unclear. CDR1 and CDR2 from the germline V gene are LNHDA and SQIVND (reference sequence). V was pared by 2 bases and J by 0 bases, with 13 bases between. This CDR3 is built from 16 residues. DNA for the CDR3: TGTGCCAGTAGTATAAATCCCCAGGCCATGAACACTGAAGCTTTCTTT. This codes for CASSINPQAMNTEAFF.

The rearrangement uses TRBV29-1 and TRBJ1-1; D possibly corresponds to TRBD1 (5 bases). CDR3 length: 11 residues. Germline CDR1 and CDR2: SQVTM and ANQGSEA. The ends were cut back, 6 bases at V and 10 bases at J, with 15 bases in the middle. As DNA, the CDR3 is TGCAGCGTCGCTATGGGGGTCGGAGCTTTCTTT. Encoded protein: CSVAMGVGAFF.